The entry that follows covers one T cell receptor beta chain sequence. The data belong to a study of monozygotic twins with inflammatory bowel disease. Template switching added UMIs carrying a 6-nucleotide sample barcode. TCRdb re-called the 5' RACE reads, yielding one record per CDR3 amino acid sequence without DNA. The sample has some 170,000 distinct CDR3 sequences; the top ten hold 2.5% to 3%. The sequence was collected from a human donor with ulcerative colitis or Crohn's disease, or a healthy co-twin of an affected twin (not recorded which). Sequencing was done on a sample of blood.

The CDR3 loop is CASSLNLARGEQFF. V and J are TRBV7-3 and TRBJ2-1; TCRdb designates TRBD2, a call that cannot be tested without DNA. The germline gives CDR1 SGHTA, CDR2 FQGTGA. CDR3 length: 14 amino acids.